Listed here are 32 T cell receptor beta chains from one sample, sequenced in a study of Ad26.COV2.S vaccination and SARS-CoV-2 variants. The repertoire was sequenced with immunoSEQ multiplex PCR; TCRdb's copy has only in-frame clones and lacks some. The top ten hold 2% to 3% of the sample, which has 350,000 to 500,000 clones, 75% to 90% seen once. Documented treatment: about 20 received Ad26.COV2.S at low or high dose, single or two shots; about 5 received placebo; per-sample allocation not given. Material that was analyzed had been drawn on day 63 after the first vaccine or placebo injection. Sequences were derived from peripheral blood, sampled in a trial of Ad26.COV2.S vaccine versus placebo. The receptors come from a person aged 18 to 59 who received the Ad26.COV2.S COVID-19 vaccine or a placebo.

The rearrangement uses TRBV15 and TRBJ2-1, with unresolved D. V dropped 3 bases and J dropped 2 bases, with 8 bases sitting between them. This CDR3 has 14 residues. Germline V gene data show CDR1 as LNHNV and CDR2 as YYDKDF (reference sequence). The CDR3 sequence is CATSRSRPYNEQFF. CDR3 sequence (DNA): TGTGCCACCAGCAGGTCGCGGCCCTACAATGAGCAGTTCTTC.

The chain recombines TRBV2 with TRBJ1-2; the D is unclear. This CDR3 contains 13 residues. Germline CDR1 SNHLY, CDR2 FYNNEI. Trimming pared 1 base from V and 8 bases from J, leaving 11 bases between. CDR3 sequence (DNA): TGTGCCAGCAGTGAAGACAGTCCCCTGGGCTACACCTTC. This sequence encodes CASSEDSPLGYTF.

The V call is TRBV29-1, the J call TRBJ1-1; perhaps TRBD1 as D (5 bases). V lost 6 bases and J 6 bases, leaving 11 bases between the germline ends. This CDR3 region has 11 residues. Germline lookup yields CDR1 SQVTM and CDR2 ANQGSEA. The CDR3 loop reads CSVVPGPEAFF. In nucleotides, the CDR3 is TGCAGCGTGGTCCCGGGGCCTGAAGCTTTCTTT.

This clone showed up just a few times. The V and J genes are TRBV7-2 and TRBJ1-2, with no clear D. The CDR3 length is 14 residues. V was cut by 8 bases and J by 5 bases, with 18 bases left in between. Germline V CDR1 and CDR2: SGHTA, FQGNSA. CDR3 in amino acids: CASGRVGSQYGYTF. As DNA, the CDR3 is TGTGCCAGCGGGAGGGTCGGCAGCCAATATGGCTACACCTTC.

V and J are TRBV14 and TRBJ2-7; D unresolved. The CDR3 covers 17 residues. The germline V gene encodes CDR1 SGHDN and CDR2 FVKESK. Trimming pared 1 base from V and 2 bases from J, leaving 18 bases between. CDR3 bases: TGTGCCAGCAGCCAAGTTCTCTTTCGTGACATCGCCTACGAGCAGTACGTC. Translating it yields CASSQVLFRDIAYEQYV.

The gene calls are TRBV2 and TRBJ1-4; D may be TRBD1 (5 bases). Germline CDR1 is SNHLY and CDR2 is FYNNEI. Trimming stripped 5 bases from V and 7 bases from J, with 11 bases between. This CDR3 is 13 amino acids long. The CDR3 nucleotides are TGTGCCAGCAGTTTAACAGGTCGTGAAAAACTGTTTTTT. Translating gives CASSLTGREKLFF. The full variable domain, its missing parts supplied by reference TRBV2 and TRBJ1-4, is EPEVTQTPSHQVTQMGQEVILRCVPISNHLYFYWYRQILGQKVEFLVSFYNNEISEKSEIFDDQFSVERPDGSNFTLKIRSTKLEDSAMYFCASSLTGREKLFFGSGTQLSVL.

The chain carries TRBV10-3 and TRBJ1-6; 9 bases are a match to TRBD1. V dropped 2 bases and J dropped 7; count of bases not matched to a gene: 9. The CDR3 consists of 17 residues. CDR1 is ENHRY and CDR2 is SYGVKD in the germline V gene. The CDR3 DNA sequence: TGTGCCATCAGTGAGATGCGACAGGGGACAGGGAATTCACCCCTCCACTTT. Translation gives CAISEMRQGTGNSPLHF.

The rearrangement joins TRBV19 to TRBJ1-1; no clear D. Deletions cut 1 base from V and 4 bases from J, with 7 bases between. Germline-derived CDR1 and CDR2 are LNHDA and SQIVND (reference sequence). The CDR3 length is 13 residues. This CDR3 is CASSIGVVTEAFF. DNA of the CDR3: TGTGCCAGTAGTATAGGTGTAGTCACTGAAGCTTTCTTT.

This clone was picked up one time. The gene calls are TRBV5-5 and TRBJ1-1; possibly TRBD1 for D (5 bases). The CDR3 consists of 13 residues. The V end lost 0 bases, the J end lost 8 bases, and 11 bases lay between the germline ends. CDR1 and CDR2 (germline): SGHKS, YYEKEE (reference sequence). CDR3 loop: CASSLVQGVEAFF. DNA for the CDR3: TGTGCCAGCAGCTTGGTTCAGGGAGTCGAAGCTTTCTTT.

This chain uses TRBV5-1 with TRBJ1-5; D possibly corresponds to TRBD1 (6 bases). Germline CDR1 SGHRS, CDR2 YFSETQ. The germline V and J ends were trimmed by 6 bases and 6 bases, with 13 bases remaining between them. CDR3 length: 13 amino acids. The CDR3 sequence: CASTEGDGQPQHF. The CDR3, as DNA: TGCGCCAGCACGGAGGGGGACGGTCAGCCCCAGCATTTT.

The chain combines TRBV5-1 with TRBJ1-4; 12 nucleotides line up with TRBD1. V shed 1 base, J shed 8 bases, and the junction held 3 bases outside the gene matches. CDR1 SGHRS and CDR2 YFSETQ come from the germline V gene. CDR3 size: 15 residues. The chain's CDR3 is CASSLTGTGGEKLFF. The CDR3 DNA follows: TGCGCCAGCAGCTTGACCGGGACAGGGGGCGAAAAACTGTTTTTT. The full variable domain, in which reference TRBV5-1 and TRBJ1-4 provide the parts outside the CDR3, is KAGVTQTPRYLIKTRGQQVTLSCSPISGHRSVSWYQQTPGQGLQFLFEYFSETQRNKGNFPGRFSGRQFSNSRSEMNVSTLELGDSALYLCASSLTGTGGEKLFFGSGTQLSVL.

This chain connects TRBV11-2 to TRBJ1-1; tentative D call: TRBD1 (6 bases). Germline CDR1 and CDR2: SGHAT and FQNNGV. The CDR3 runs to 13 residues. The V end was cut by 1 base, the J end by 7 bases, with 10 bases between. CDR3 sequence (DNA): TGTGCCAGCAGCTTAGGGAGGGGGATTGAAGCTTTCTTT. It is translated as CASSLGRGIEAFF.

V usage is TRBV3-1 (or the pseudogene TRBV3-2) and J usage is TRBJ2-5, with 7 bases identical to TRBD1. V was clipped by 5 bases and J by 1 base; unmatched bases: 4. The CDR3 sequence is 14 residues long. The germline V gene has CDR1 LGHDT and CDR2 YNNKEL (reference sequence). CDR3 region: CASSKRDSQETQYF. CDR3 nucleotides: TGTGCCAGCAGCAAACGGGACAGCCAAGAGACCCAGTACTTC.

V gene TRBV6-1 combines with J gene TRBJ2-1; 8 positions match TRBD2. Looked up from germline, CDR1 is MNHNS and CDR2 is SASEGT. This CDR3 has 20 amino acids. The V and J ends lost 4 bases and 4 bases, in that order; junction bases with no gene match: 21. CDR3 protein: CASSGMGGLEALGRYNEQFF. CDR3 in DNA: TGTGCCAGCAGTGGTATGGGGGGACTAGAAGCGCTGGGTCGGTACAATGAGCAGTTCTTC.

The J gene is TRBJ2-7, the V gene TRBV5-4; D not resolved. The CDR3 has 14 residues. V lost 3 bases and J 2 bases, leaving 12 bases between the germline ends. Germline V gene lookup returns CDR1 SGHNT and CDR2 YYREEE (reference sequence). This chain's CDR3 is CASSSRVSPYEQYV. CDR3 in DNA: TGTGCCAGCAGCTCTAGGGTCTCTCCCTACGAGCAGTACGTC.

The chain joins TRBV4-2 to TRBJ2-5; 8 positions agree with TRBD1. The CDR3 extends over 17 amino acids. The V gene end was trimmed by 3 bases and the J gene end by 2 bases; junction bases not matched to a gene: 11. CDR1 LGHNA and CDR2 YNFKEQ come from the germline V gene. The CDR3 sequence is CASSQRSRTGRQETQYF. For the CDR3, the DNA is TGTGCCAGCAGCCAGCGGTCAAGGACAGGGAGGCAAGAGACCCAGTACTTC.

The CDR3: CASSSPVSGNTIYF. CDR3 bases: TGTGCCAGCAGTTCACCGGTCTCTGGAAACACCATATATTTT. This chain joins TRBV28 and TRBJ1-3; D is uncertain. The CDR3 runs 14 residues. Germline V gene sequence: CDR1 MDHEN, CDR2 SYDVKM. V was clipped by 4 bases and J by 0 bases, with 7 bases between them. The full variable domain, in which reference TRBV28 and TRBJ1-3 provide the parts outside the CDR3, is DVKVTQSSRYLVKRTGEKVFLECVQDMDHENMFWYRQDPGLGLRLIYFSYDVKMKEKGDIPEGYSVSREKKERFSLILESASTNQTSMYLCASSSPVSGNTIYFGEGSWLTVV.

This clone was seen a handful of times. V is TRBV18 and J is TRBJ1-2; D possibly corresponds to TRBD1 (5 bases). Trimming took off 2 bases at V and 8 bases at J, with 15 bases between the two ends. The CDR3 loop spans 14 amino acids. Germline values: CDR1 KGHSH, CDR2 LQKENI. The CDR3 here is CASSPGGGSEGYTF. Written as DNA, the CDR3 is TGTGCCAGCTCACCAGGTGGGGGATCGGAGGGCTACACCTTC.

CDR3 region: CASSPRGGNTDTQYF. CDR3 nucleotides: TGTGCCAGCAGCCCCCGCGGGGGGAACACAGATACGCAGTATTTT. V is TRBV7-9 and J is TRBJ2-3; 8 bases map to TRBD2. Germline V lookup: CDR1 SEHNR, CDR2 FQNEAQ (reference sequence). V gave up 5 bases and J gave up 2 bases; unmatched junction bases: 6. The CDR3 sequence is 15 residues long.

This clone was counted a single time. In nucleotides, the CDR3 is TGTGCCAGCAGCTTGGCCCCGGGATTTGACGCAGATACGCAGTATTTT. This encodes CASSLAPGFDADTQYF. The chain links TRBV5-4 to TRBJ2-3; TRBD2 is a possible D gene (5 bases). Germline V gene sequence: CDR1 SGHNT, CDR2 YYREEE (reference sequence). This CDR3 has 16 residues. Trimming took 0 bases from V and 4 from J, leaving 15 bases between them.

The chain combines TRBV5-4 with TRBJ1-4; 9 bases are a match to TRBD1. With V trimmed by 4 bases and J by 7 bases, 5 bases remained unmatched. Germline CDR1 reads SGHNT; CDR2 reads YYREEE (reference sequence). The CDR3 contains 14 residues. CDR3 nucleotides: TGTGCCAGCAGCCCGGACAGGGGACGTGAAAAACTGTTTTTT. Translating it yields CASSPDRGREKLFF.

V is TRBV11-2 and J is TRBJ1-1; perhaps TRBD1 as D (5 bases). The CDR3 totals 16 residues. Trimming pared 2 bases from V and 2 bases from J, leaving 15 bases between. From germline, CDR1 is SGHAT and CDR2 FQNNGV. CDR3 amino acids: CASSLPPEGLNTEAFF. The CDR3 bases are TGTGCCAGCAGCTTACCTCCCGAGGGGTTAAACACTGAAGCTTTCTTT. The full variable domain, its missing parts supplied by reference TRBV11-2 and TRBJ1-1, is EAGVAQSPRYKIIEKRQSVAFWCNPISGHATLYWYQQILGQGPKLLIQFQNNGVVDDSQLPKDRFSAERLKGVDSTLKIQPAKLEDSAVYLCASSLPPEGLNTEAFFGQGTRLTVV.

J is TRBJ2-5 and V is TRBV6-5; D gene uncertain. The V end lost 7 bases, the J end lost 2 bases, and 11 bases lay between the germline ends. From germline, CDR1 is MNHEY and CDR2 SVGAGI. This CDR3 has 13 amino acids. The CDR3 protein is CASTSRVQETQYF. The CDR3 DNA is TGTGCCAGCACGTCAAGGGTTCAAGAGACCCAGTACTTC.

The rearrangement links TRBV9 to TRBJ2-3; no reliable D call. V was shortened by 0 bases and J by 6 bases, with 8 bases between the two germline ends. The CDR3 has 13 residues. Germline lookup yields CDR1 SGDLS and CDR2 YYNGEE. CDR3 in amino acids: CASSVDPRDTQYF. The CDR3 nucleotides are TGTGCCAGCAGCGTAGACCCTCGGGATACGCAGTATTTT.

The chain has TRBV6-5 and TRBJ2-7; the D gene is possibly TRBD1 (5 bases). Trimming cost V 5 bases and J 4 bases, with 12 bases left between them. Germline values: CDR1 MNHEY, CDR2 SVGAGI. The CDR3 is 13 residues long. In DNA, the CDR3 is TGTGCCAGCAGTCCGACAGAGAGATACGAGCAGTACTTC. As protein: CASSPTERYEQYF.

The V gene is TRBV4-3, the J gene TRBJ1-2; D perhaps matches TRBD1 (5 bases). This CDR3 has 14 residues. Trimming left V 1 base short and J 8 bases short, with 14 bases between. Looked up from germline, CDR1 is LGHNA and CDR2 is YSLEER. The CDR3 spells CASSQGQYLRGYTF. Written as DNA, the CDR3 is TGCGCCAGCAGCCAAGGACAGTACCTTAGAGGCTACACCTTC.

The genes are TRBV30 and TRBJ2-1; TRBD2 matches at 11 bases. CDR3 length: 16 residues. Germline V gene lookup returns CDR1 GTSNPN and CDR2 SVGIG (reference sequence). V lost 4 bases, J lost 4 bases, and 9 bases stayed unmatched. CDR3 region: CAWTRLAGLKYNEQFF. The DNA for the CDR3 is TGTGCCTGGACCAGACTAGCGGGGTTAAAATACAATGAGCAGTTCTTC. The entire variable domain, with the rest obtained from reference TRBV30 and TRBJ2-1, is as follows: SQTIHQWPATLVQPVGSPLSLECTVEGTSNPNLYWYRQAAGRGLQLLFYSVGIGQISSEVPQNLSASRPQDRQFILSSKKLLLSDSGFYLCAWTRLAGLKYNEQFFGPGTRLTVL.

This chain uses TRBV3-1 (or the pseudogene TRBV3-2) with TRBJ1-2; 8 nucleotides match TRBD1. After removal of 5 bases from V and 2 bases from J, the junction contained 4 bases not matched to a gene. Per the germline V gene, CDR1 is LGHDT and CDR2 is YNNKEL (reference sequence). The CDR3 covers 14 residues. The CDR3 loop reads CASSTDRANYGYTF. The CDR3 DNA reads TGTGCCAGCAGCACGGACAGGGCAAACTATGGCTACACCTTC.

CDR3 coding DNA: TGTGCCACACGGACTAGCGGGGACTACGAGCAGTACGTC. Translation: CATRTSGDYEQYV. The chain couples TRBV10-3 to TRBJ2-7; 12 bases align to TRBD2. From germline, CDR1 is ENHRY and CDR2 SYGVKD. Trimming cost V 10 bases and J 3 bases; bases outside gene matches: 4. The CDR3 is 13 amino acids.

This chain joins TRBV5-1 and TRBJ2-2, with D hard to call. V was pared by 3 bases and J by 1 base, with 13 bases between. The germline V gene has CDR1 SGHRS and CDR2 YFSETQ. The CDR3 is made up of 16 amino acids. CDR3 bases: TGCGCCAGCAGCTACATCAGGCCCAAGAACACCGGGGAGCTGTTTTTT. Protein sequence: CASSYIRPKNTGELFF. The full variable domain, with the rest looked up from reference TRBV5-1 and TRBJ2-2, is KAGVTQTPRYLIKTRGQQVTLSCSPISGHRSVSWYQQTPGQGLQFLFEYFSETQRNKGNFPGRFSGRQFSNSRSEMNVSTLELGDSALYLCASSYIRPKNTGELFFGEGSRLTVL.

The chain employs TRBV6-1 and TRBJ2-7; perhaps TRBD1 as D (7 bases). Trimming cost V 2 bases and J 5 bases, with 13 bases left between them. This CDR3 region has 14 residues. Looked up from germline, CDR1 is MNHNS and CDR2 is SASEGT. In DNA, the CDR3 is TGTGCCAGCAGTGAACCAGGGGGGCAGAACGAGCAGTACTTC. Protein: CASSEPGGQNEQYF.

V is TRBV4-1 and J is TRBJ2-7, with D possibly TRBD1 on 6 matching bases. This CDR3 comprises 17 residues. Trimming cost V 1 base and J 4 bases, with 20 bases left between them. The germline gives CDR1 MGHRA, CDR2 YSYEKL. CDR3 region: CASSQAFVTGISYEQYF. DNA for the CDR3: TGCGCCAGCAGCCAAGCGTTTGTTACAGGGATTTCTTACGAGCAGTACTTC.